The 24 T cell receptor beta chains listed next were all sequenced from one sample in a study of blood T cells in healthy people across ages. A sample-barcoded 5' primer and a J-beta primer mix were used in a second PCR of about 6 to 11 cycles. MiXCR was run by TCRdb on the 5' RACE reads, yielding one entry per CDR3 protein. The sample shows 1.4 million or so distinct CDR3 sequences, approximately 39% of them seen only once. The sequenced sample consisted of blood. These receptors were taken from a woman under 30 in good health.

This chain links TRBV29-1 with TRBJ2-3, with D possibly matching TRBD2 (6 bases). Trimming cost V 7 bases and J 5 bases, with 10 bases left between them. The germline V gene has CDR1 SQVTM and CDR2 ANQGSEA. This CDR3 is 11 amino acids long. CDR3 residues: CSGVGRDTQYF. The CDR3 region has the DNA TGCAGCGGCGTCGGGAGAGATACGCAGTATTTT.

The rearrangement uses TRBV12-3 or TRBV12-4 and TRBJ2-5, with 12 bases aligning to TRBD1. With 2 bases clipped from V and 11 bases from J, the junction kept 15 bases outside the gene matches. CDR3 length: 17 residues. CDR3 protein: CASSLRPGQGAYNEQYF. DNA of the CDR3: TGTGCCAGCAGTTTACGACCGGGACAGGGGGCTTACAATGAGCAGTACTTC.

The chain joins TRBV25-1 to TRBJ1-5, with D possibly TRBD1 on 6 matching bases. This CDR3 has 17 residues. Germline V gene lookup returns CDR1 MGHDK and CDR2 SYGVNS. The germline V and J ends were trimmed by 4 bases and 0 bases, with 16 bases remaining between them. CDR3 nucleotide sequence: TGTGCCAGCAGTGGGCAGGACAGCCTGCGTAGCAATCAGCCCCAGCATTTT. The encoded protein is CASSGQDSLRSNQPQHF. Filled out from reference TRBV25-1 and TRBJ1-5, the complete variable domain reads EADIYQTPRYLVIGTGKKITLECSQTMGHDKMYWYQQDPGMELHLIHYSYGVNSTEKGDLSSESTVSRIRTEHFPLTLESARPSHTSQYLCASSGQDSLRSNQPQHFGDGTRLSIL.

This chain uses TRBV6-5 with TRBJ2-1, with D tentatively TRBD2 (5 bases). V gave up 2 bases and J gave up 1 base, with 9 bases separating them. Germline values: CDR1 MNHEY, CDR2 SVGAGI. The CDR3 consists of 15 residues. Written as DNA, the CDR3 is TGTGCCAGCAGTTACGAGCGGACTTCCTACAATGAGCAGTTCTTC. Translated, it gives CASSYERTSYNEQFF.

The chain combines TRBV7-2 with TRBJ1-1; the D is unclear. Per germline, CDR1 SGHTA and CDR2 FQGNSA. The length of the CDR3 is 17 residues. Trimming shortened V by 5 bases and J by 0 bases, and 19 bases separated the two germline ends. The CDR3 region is CASSPTPSTVLNTEAFF. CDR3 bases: TGTGCCAGCAGCCCAACCCCTTCGACCGTACTGAACACTGAAGCTTTCTTT.

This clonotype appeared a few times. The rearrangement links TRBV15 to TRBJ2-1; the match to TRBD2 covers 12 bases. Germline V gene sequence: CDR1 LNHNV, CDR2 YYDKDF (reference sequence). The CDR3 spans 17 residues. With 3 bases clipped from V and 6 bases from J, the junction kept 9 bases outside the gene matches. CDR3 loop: CATSSPDGLAGSNEQFF. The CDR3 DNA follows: TGTGCCACCAGCAGTCCCGACGGACTAGCGGGATCCAATGAGCAGTTCTTC.

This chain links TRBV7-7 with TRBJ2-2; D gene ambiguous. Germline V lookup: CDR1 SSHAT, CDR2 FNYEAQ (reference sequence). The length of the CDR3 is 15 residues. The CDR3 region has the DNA TGTGCTAGCCCCCTCCCCTCCAGCCTAACCGGGGAGCTGTTTTTT. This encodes CASPLPSSLTGELFF.

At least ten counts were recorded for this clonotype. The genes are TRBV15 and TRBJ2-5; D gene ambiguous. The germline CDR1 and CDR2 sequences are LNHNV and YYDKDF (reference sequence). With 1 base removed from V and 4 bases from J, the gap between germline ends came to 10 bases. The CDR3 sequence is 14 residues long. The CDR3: CATSRVIGPETQYF. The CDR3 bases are TGTGCCACCAGCAGAGTAATAGGGCCAGAGACCCAGTACTTC.

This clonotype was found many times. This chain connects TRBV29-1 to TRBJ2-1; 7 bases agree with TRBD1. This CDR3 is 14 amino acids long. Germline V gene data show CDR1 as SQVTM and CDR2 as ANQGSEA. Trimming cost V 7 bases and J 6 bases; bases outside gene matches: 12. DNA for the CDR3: TGCAGCGCCTTCGACAGGGTTCCTAGCAATGAGCAGTTCTTC. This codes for CSAFDRVPSNEQFF.

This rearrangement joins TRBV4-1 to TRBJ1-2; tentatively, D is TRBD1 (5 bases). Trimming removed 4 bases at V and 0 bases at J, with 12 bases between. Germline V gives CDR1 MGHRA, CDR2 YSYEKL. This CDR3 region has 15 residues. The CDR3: CASSPTAGPNYGYTF. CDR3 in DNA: TGCGCCAGCAGCCCTACTGCGGGGCCTAACTATGGCTACACCTTC.

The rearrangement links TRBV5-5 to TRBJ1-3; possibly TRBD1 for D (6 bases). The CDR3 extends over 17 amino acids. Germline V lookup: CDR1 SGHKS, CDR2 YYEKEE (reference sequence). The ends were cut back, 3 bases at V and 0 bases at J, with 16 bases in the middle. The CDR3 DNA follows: TGTGCCAGCAGCTCTGTACATAGACAGGACTCTGGAAACACCATATATTTT. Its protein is CASSSVHRQDSGNTIYF.

This chain's CDR3 is CASSLEEQWEKLFF. The CDR3 bases are TGTGCCAGCAGTTTAGAAGAGCAATGGGAAAAACTGTTTTTT. The chain combines TRBV12-3 or TRBV12-4 with TRBJ1-4; D is uncertain. The CDR3 is made up of 14 amino acids. The V gene lost 1 base and the J gene lost 8 bases, with 11 bases spanning the gap.

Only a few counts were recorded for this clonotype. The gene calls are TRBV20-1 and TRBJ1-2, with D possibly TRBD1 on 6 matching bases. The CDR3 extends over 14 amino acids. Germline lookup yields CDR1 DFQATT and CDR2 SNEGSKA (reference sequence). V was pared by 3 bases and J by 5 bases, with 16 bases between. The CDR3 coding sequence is TGCAGTGCTAGTCCCGGGACATTATATTATGGCTACACCTTC. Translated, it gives CSASPGTLYYGYTF.

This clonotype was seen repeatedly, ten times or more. The CDR3 sequence: CATSGTGLGEQYF. The CDR3 DNA sequence: TGTGCCACCTCCGGGACAGGACTGGGCGAGCAGTACTTC. The chain employs TRBV27 and TRBJ2-7; the match to TRBD1 covers 8 bases. CDR1 is MNHEY, CDR2 SMNVEV, per germline (reference sequence). V lost 10 bases to trimming and J lost 6 bases; unmatched junction nucleotides: 11. The CDR3 is made up of 13 amino acids.

The CDR3 here is CASSFRDRGQPQHF. The CDR3 coding sequence is TGTGCCAGCAGCTTTAGGGACCGTGGGCAGCCCCAGCATTTT. The chain couples TRBV7-2 to TRBJ1-5, with D tentatively TRBD1 (5 bases). V was shortened by 3 bases and J by 7 bases, with 13 bases between the two germline ends. The germline CDR1 and CDR2 sequences are SGHTA and FQGNSA. The CDR3 has 14 residues.

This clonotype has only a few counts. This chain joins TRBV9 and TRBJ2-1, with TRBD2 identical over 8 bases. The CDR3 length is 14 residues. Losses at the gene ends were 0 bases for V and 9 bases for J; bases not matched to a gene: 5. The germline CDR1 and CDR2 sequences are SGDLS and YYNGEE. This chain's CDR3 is CASSVDFGTSEQFF. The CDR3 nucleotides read TGTGCCAGCAGCGTAGATTTCGGGACTAGTGAGCAGTTCTTC.

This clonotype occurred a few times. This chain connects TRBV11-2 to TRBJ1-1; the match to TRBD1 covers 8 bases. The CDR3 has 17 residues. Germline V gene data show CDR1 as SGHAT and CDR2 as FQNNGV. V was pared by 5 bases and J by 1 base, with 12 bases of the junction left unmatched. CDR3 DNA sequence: TGTGCCAGCAGCCCTTACACGAGAACAGGGGGGAACACTGAAGCTTTCTTT. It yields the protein CASSPYTRTGGNTEAFF. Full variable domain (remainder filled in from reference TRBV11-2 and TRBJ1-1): EAGVAQSPRYKIIEKRQSVAFWCNPISGHATLYWYQQILGQGPKLLIQFQNNGVVDDSQLPKDRFSAERLKGVDSTLKIQPAKLEDSAVYLCASSPYTRTGGNTEAFFGQGTRLTVV.

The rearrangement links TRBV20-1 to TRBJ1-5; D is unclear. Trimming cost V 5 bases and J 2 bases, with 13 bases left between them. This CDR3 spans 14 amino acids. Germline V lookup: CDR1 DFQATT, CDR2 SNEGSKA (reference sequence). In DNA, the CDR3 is TGCAGTGCTCCGCCTCAGACGGGCAATCAGCCCCAGCATTTT. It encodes CSAPPQTGNQPQHF.

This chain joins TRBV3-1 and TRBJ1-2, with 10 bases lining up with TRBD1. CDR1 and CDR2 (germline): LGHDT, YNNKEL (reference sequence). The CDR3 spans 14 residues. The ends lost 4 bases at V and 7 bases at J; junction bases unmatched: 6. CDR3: CASSLNGQGVGYTF. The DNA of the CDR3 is TGTGCCAGCAGCCTCAACGGACAGGGGGTTGGCTACACCTTC.

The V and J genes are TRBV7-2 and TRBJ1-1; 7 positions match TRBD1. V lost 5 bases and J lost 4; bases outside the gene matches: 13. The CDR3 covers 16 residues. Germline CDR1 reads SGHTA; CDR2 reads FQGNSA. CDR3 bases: TGTGCCAGCAGCCCGACAGGGAGCCGTGTGGGCACTGAAGCTTTCTTT. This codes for CASSPTGSRVGTEAFF.

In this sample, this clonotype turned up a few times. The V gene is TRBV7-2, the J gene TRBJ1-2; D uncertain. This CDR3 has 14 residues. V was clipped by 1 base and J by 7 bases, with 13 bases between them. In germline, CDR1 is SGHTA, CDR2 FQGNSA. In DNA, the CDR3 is TGTGCCAGCAGCTTAGGCGCGGGAGGTTCTGGCTACACCTTC. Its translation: CASSLGAGGSGYTF.

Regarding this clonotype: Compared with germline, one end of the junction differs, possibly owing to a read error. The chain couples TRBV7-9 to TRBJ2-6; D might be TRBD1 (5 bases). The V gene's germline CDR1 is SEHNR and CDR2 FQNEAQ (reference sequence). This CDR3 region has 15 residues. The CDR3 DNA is TGTGCCAGCAGCTACCTAGGGGAAGGGGCCAACGTTCTGACTTTC. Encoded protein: CASSYLGEGANVLTF.

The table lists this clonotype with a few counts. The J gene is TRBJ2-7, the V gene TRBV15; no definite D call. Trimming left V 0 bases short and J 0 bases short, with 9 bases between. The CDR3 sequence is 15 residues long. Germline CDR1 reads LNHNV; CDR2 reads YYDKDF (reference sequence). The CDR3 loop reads CATSRDRSSSYEQYF. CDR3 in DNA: TGTGCCACCAGCAGAGATAGGAGTAGCTCCTACGAGCAGTACTTC. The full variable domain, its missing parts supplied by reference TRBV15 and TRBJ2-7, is DAMVIQNPRYQVTQFGKPVTLSCSQTLNHNVMYWYQQKSSQAPKLLFHYYDKDFNNEADTPDNFQSRRPNTSFCFLDIRSPGLGDTAMYLCATSRDRSSSYEQYFGPGTRLTVT.

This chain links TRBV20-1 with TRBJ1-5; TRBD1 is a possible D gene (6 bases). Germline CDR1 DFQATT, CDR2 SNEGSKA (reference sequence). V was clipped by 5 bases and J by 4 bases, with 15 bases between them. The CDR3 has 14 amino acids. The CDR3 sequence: CSASRGAVNQPQHF. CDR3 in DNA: TGCAGTGCTTCCAGGGGTGCGGTGAATCAGCCCCAGCATTTT.